Ten or more counts support the clone carrying this T cell receptor beta chain. V dropped 1 base and J dropped 2 bases, with 13 bases sitting between them. Germline CDR1 and CDR2: LNHNV and YYDKDF (reference sequence). The CDR3 is 16 residues long. RNA transcripts provided the source from which TCR beta CDR3 regions were amplified. HTBI primers were employed in a first-round RT-PCR of the TCR CDR3. TCRdb called the multiplex PCR reads again in MiXCR, with one record for every CDR3 protein. Of around 400,000 distinct CDR3 sequences listed, 15% to 19% are singletons. The sample originates from a study of T cells in Graves' hyperthyroidism and ophthalmopathy. Diagnostic assessment was based on clinical symptoms, serum thyroxine and TRAb, thyroid ultrasound and orbital computed tomography. The blood sample predates any ophthalmopathy symptoms, coming from first hyperthyroidism diagnosis.

The V and J genes are TRBV15 and TRBJ2-3, with unresolved D. This TCR derives from a woman aged 18 to 35 with Graves' hyperthyroidism that later progressed to Graves' ophthalmopathy. The specimen was blood. The CDR3 sequence: CATSRGAARHTDTQYF. Here the CDR3 DNA reads TGTGCCACCAGCAGAGGGGCGGCACGGCACACAGATACGCAGTATTTT.